Shown below are 8 T cell receptor beta chains from a single sample sequenced in a study of blood T cell repertoires in COVID-19. Assay used: immunoSEQ multiplex PCR; TCRdb lists only in-frame clones, some missing. The profile shows some 270,000 clones, approximately 83% of them singletons. Input material: peripheral blood. These TCRs come from a person in their 70s with COVID-19, enrolled during active disease.

The V gene is TRBV27, the J gene TRBJ2-6; TRBD1 matches 10 bases. The CDR3 consists of 17 residues. Germline trimming cut 5 bases from V and 3 bases from J; bases unmatched to any gene: 7. CDR1 is MNHEY, CDR2 SMNVEV, per germline (reference sequence). CDR3 sequence (DNA): TGTGCCAGCAGTCGGCGACAGGGGGCTGGTGGGGCCAACGTCCTGACTTTC. Translating it yields CASSRRQGAGGANVLTF.

This chain links TRBV9 with TRBJ1-1; tentative D call: TRBD1 (6 bases). V was trimmed by 3 bases and J by 10 bases, leaving 16 bases between them. CDR1 SGDLS and CDR2 YYNGEE come from the germline V gene. The length of the CDR3 is 13 residues. The CDR3 DNA is TGTGCCAGCAGCGGAGCCGGGACAAGGCGAGCTTTCTTT. As protein: CASSGAGTRRAFF.

The chain uses TRBV5-1 and TRBJ2-6; 7 bases are shared with TRBD1. The CDR3 runs 15 residues. V lost 4 bases to trimming and J lost 0 bases; unmatched junction nucleotides: 1. Per germline, CDR1 SGHRS and CDR2 YFSETQ. In nucleotides, the CDR3 is TGCGCCAGCAGCCGGGACAGCTCTGGGGCCAACGTCCTGACTTTC. Its protein is CASSRDSSGANVLTF. The full variable domain, with the rest looked up from reference TRBV5-1 and TRBJ2-6, is KAGVTQTPRYLIKTRGQQVTLSCSPISGHRSVSWYQQTPGQGLQFLFEYFSETQRNKGNFPGRFSGRQFSNSRSEMNVSTLELGDSALYLCASSRDSSGANVLTFGAGSRLTVL.

The rearrangement joins TRBV29-1 to TRBJ2-3; D unclear. V was pared by 4 bases and J by 5 bases, with 4 bases between. The CDR3 loop spans 10 amino acids. Germline CDR1 SQVTM, CDR2 ANQGSEA. CDR3 loop: CSVAIDTQYF. The CDR3 DNA reads as TGCAGCGTTGCTATAGATACGCAGTATTTT.

The chain recombines TRBV4-3 with TRBJ1-4; D may be TRBD1 (6 bases). The CDR3 consists of 15 residues. V was cut by 0 bases and J by 8 bases, with 13 bases left in between. Germline values: CDR1 LGHNA, CDR2 YSLEER. CDR3 nucleotide sequence: TGCGCCAGCAGCCAAGAGGGGGCGGTTTGGGAAAAACTGTTTTTT. Amino acid sequence: CASSQEGAVWEKLFF.

This clone is a singleton in its sample. The chain uses TRBV7-9 and TRBJ2-2; possibly TRBD1 for D (5 bases). Germline V gene lookup returns CDR1 SEHNR and CDR2 FQNEAQ (reference sequence). The CDR3 contains 16 residues. V was trimmed by 2 bases and J by 2 bases, leaving 12 bases between them. The CDR3 DNA reads as TGTGCCAGCAGCTTAAACAGACAGAGCAACACCGGGGAGCTGTTTTTT. This gives the protein CASSLNRQSNTGELFF.

The rearrangement links TRBV2 to TRBJ1-3; possibly TRBD1 for D (5 bases). The CDR3 spans 15 residues. V gave up 6 bases and J gave up 0 bases, with 12 bases separating them. The germline V gene has CDR1 SNHLY and CDR2 FYNNEI. The CDR3 reads CASRSREGSGNTIYF. CDR3 in DNA: TGTGCCAGCAGGAGCAGGGAGGGCTCTGGAAACACCATATATTTT.

The chain combines TRBV7-3 with TRBJ1-1; D not certain. The germline V gene encodes CDR1 SGHTA and CDR2 FQGTGA. The CDR3 loop spans 13 amino acids. Between the trimmed V and J ends, which lost 6 bases and 5 bases, there was a span of 13 bases. CDR3 region: CASRYSISTEAFF. As DNA, the CDR3 is TGTGCCAGCAGATACAGTATTAGTACTGAAGCTTTCTTT.